One sample yielded the 26 T cell receptor beta chains listed below, sequenced in a study of T cell repertoires in cytomegalovirus infection. TCRdb reanalysed the reads using MiXCR and keeps one entry per CDR3 protein. The sample holds roughly 250,000 distinct CDR3 sequences; 9% to 15% are singletons and the top ten take 1.5% to 2%. The sample taken for sequencing was PBMCs. These receptors came from a human donor in good health (CMV status not recorded). Some clones in this sample may be carry-over from other donors' samples.

This clonotype appeared a few times. CDR3 sequence reads: CASSPKAGGTDTQYF. DNA for the CDR3: TGTGCCAGCTCACCAAAAGCAGGGGGCACAGATACGCAGTATTTT. The chain is built from TRBV18 and TRBJ2-3, with D perhaps matching TRBD1 (6 bases). The V end lost 2 bases, the J end lost 1 base, and 10 bases lay between the germline ends. This CDR3 is built from 15 residues. Germline V gene sequence: CDR1 KGHSH, CDR2 LQKENI.

This clonotype has only a few counts. The V call is TRBV20-1, the J call TRBJ1-1; D perhaps matches TRBD1 (6 bases). The CDR3 has 17 amino acids. From germline, CDR1 is DFQATT and CDR2 SNEGSKA (reference sequence). V shed 7 bases and J shed 6 bases, with 30 bases lying between them. CDR3 region: CSVTQRRGARSVAEAFF. Written as DNA, the CDR3 is TGCAGTGTAACACAACGAAGGGGGGCGCGATCGGTAGCTGAAGCTTTCTTT.

This clonotype was counted ten times or more. This chain uses TRBV4-3 with TRBJ1-1, with D perhaps TRBD1 (5 bases). The CDR3 sequence is 13 residues long. Trimming pared 2 bases from V and 7 bases from J, leaving 11 bases between. CDR1 LGHNA and CDR2 YSLEER come from the germline V gene. The CDR3 DNA follows: TGCGCCAGCAGCCAATATCGGCAGGGTGAAGCTTTCTTT. This gives the protein CASSQYRQGEAFF.

Of note for this clonotype: A clone one base away is much larger, so this may be a read error. The chain has TRBV27 and TRBJ1-4, with D unresolved. Germline V gene lookup returns CDR1 MNHEY and CDR2 SMNVEV (reference sequence). The CDR3 consists of 16 residues. The CDR3 is CTSSSRGFSTNEKLFF. The DNA of the CDR3 is TGTACCAGCAGTTCCCGTGGATTCTCAACTAATGAAAAACTGTTTTTT.

This clonotype was picked up many times. The chain employs TRBV29-1 and TRBJ1-3; D is unresolved. CDR3 size: 12 residues. Trimming removed 4 bases from V and 0 bases from J, with 4 bases in between. Germline CDR1 and CDR2: SQVTM and ANQGSEA. The CDR3, as DNA: TGCAGCGTTGGGGTCTCTGGAAACACCATATATTTT. It yields the protein CSVGVSGNTIYF.

This clonotype was picked up a small number of times. The V gene is TRBV15, the J gene TRBJ2-3, with D uncertain. The ends were cut back, 5 bases at V and 6 bases at J, with 12 bases in the middle. The CDR3 covers 13 residues. The germline gives CDR1 LNHNV, CDR2 YYDKDF (reference sequence). The CDR3 loop is CATSSHERDTQYF. The CDR3 DNA reads TGTGCCACCAGCTCCCATGAGAGGGATACGCAGTATTTT.

This clonotype was counted many times. The chain carries TRBV7-2 and TRBJ2-7; 7 bases agree with TRBD2. Germline V gene data show CDR1 as SGHTA and CDR2 as FQGNSA. J was trimmed by 9 bases and V by 5 bases; bases with no gene match: 13. The length of the CDR3 is 14 residues. The CDR3 sequence: CASSPQRGSLGQYF. The CDR3 nucleotides read TGTGCCAGCAGCCCCCAGCGGGGTAGTCTAGGGCAGTACTTC.

The chain has TRBV6-5 and TRBJ1-1; a weak D match, TRBD1 (5 bases). The CDR3 consists of 15 residues. V shed 5 bases and J shed 1 base, with 14 bases lying between them. Germline V lookup: CDR1 MNHEY, CDR2 SVGAGI. In nucleotides, the CDR3 is TGTGCCAGCAGTAAACCCAGGGAGACGAACACTGAAGCTTTCTTT. Residues: CASSKPRETNTEAFF.

This clonotype occurred many times. This chain uses TRBV7-2 with TRBJ2-7, with TRBD2 matching over 13 bases. The CDR3 contains 16 residues. J lost 6 bases, V lost 1 base, and 6 bases had no gene match. Germline values: CDR1 SGHTA, CDR2 FQGNSA. CDR3 loop: CASSLEGTSGVREQYF. The CDR3 DNA sequence: TGTGCCAGCAGCTTAGAAGGGACTAGCGGGGTGCGCGAGCAGTACTTC.

This chain connects TRBV6-4 to TRBJ2-3; possibly TRBD2 for D (6 bases). The CDR3 contains 15 residues. Deletions cut 0 bases from V and 4 bases from J, with 11 bases between. Germline CDR1 and CDR2: MRHNA and SNTAGT. For the CDR3, the DNA is TGTGCCAGCAGTGACTCTGCGGGGTTAGCAGATACGCAGTATTTT. This gives the protein CASSDSAGLADTQYF.

Many counts were recorded for this clonotype. V and J are TRBV7-2 and TRBJ1-5; no firm D call. The germline CDR1 and CDR2 sequences are SGHTA and FQGNSA. The CDR3 loop spans 14 amino acids. V shed 2 bases and J shed 3 bases, with 8 bases lying between them. As DNA, the CDR3 is TGTGCCAGCAGCTTACGCACAGTCAATCAGCCCCAGCATTTT. Translated, it gives CASSLRTVNQPQHF.

V and J are TRBV2 and TRBJ2-2; 8 positions agree with TRBD2. J gave up 0 bases and V 7 bases, and 1 base lay outside the gene matches. The CDR3 contains 14 residues. Germline CDR1 is SNHLY and CDR2 is FYNNEI. CDR3 DNA: TGTGCCAGCAAGGGACTAGCGAACACCGGGGAGCTGTTTTTT. Encoded protein: CASKGLANTGELFF.

This clonotype was counted ten times or more. The CDR3: CASSPKTGAFF. CDR3 nucleotide sequence: TGTGCCAGCAGTCCCAAGACAGGGGCTTTCTTT. This chain connects TRBV6-2 or TRBV6-3 to TRBJ1-1; 7 bases are a match to TRBD1. Germline values: CDR1 MNHEY, CDR2 SVGEGT. Trimming removed 5 bases from V and 11 bases from J; junction bases left unmatched: 5. This CDR3 contains 11 residues.

This clonotype has ten or more counts. This sequence joins TRBV6-1 and TRBJ2-5, with 9 bases identical to TRBD1. The CDR3 has 16 residues. Germline V gives CDR1 MNHNS, CDR2 SASEGT. V dropped 2 bases and J dropped 4; count of bases not matched to a gene: 8. CDR3 protein: CASSESTGGRGETQYF. In DNA form, the CDR3 reads TGTGCCAGCAGTGAATCGACAGGGGGGCGAGGAGAGACCCAGTACTTC.

V usage is TRBV7-2 and J usage is TRBJ1-6; possible D gene TRBD1, 5 bases. Germline values: CDR1 SGHTA, CDR2 FQGNSA. The CDR3 loop spans 14 amino acids. Between the trimmed V and J ends, which lost 2 bases and 10 bases, there was a span of 12 bases. The CDR3 here is CASSLWQGDSPLHF. DNA of the CDR3: TGTGCCAGCAGCTTATGGCAGGGAGACTCACCCCTCCACTTT.

This clonotype has at least ten counts. This chain links TRBV28 with TRBJ2-2; TRBD1 is a possible D gene (6 bases). The CDR3 is 13 amino acids. The V end lost 10 bases, the J end lost 4 bases, and 13 bases lay between the germline ends. In germline, CDR1 is MDHEN, CDR2 SYDVKM. The CDR3 region is CATQQGTTGELFF. Here the CDR3 DNA reads TGTGCCACCCAACAGGGTACCACCGGGGAGCTGTTTTTT.

This clonotype occurred many times. This rearrangement joins TRBV7-2 to TRBJ2-7; 8 positions agree with TRBD2. The CDR3 spans 14 residues. V shed 5 bases, J shed 3 bases, and the junction held 6 bases outside the gene matches. CDR1 is SGHTA and CDR2 is FQGNSA in the germline V gene. The CDR3 DNA reads as TGTGCCAGCAGCCGGGGGCTAGCGGGCTACGAGCAGTACTTC. Protein: CASSRGLAGYEQYF.

This clonotype was detected ten times or more. V gene TRBV7-2 combines with J gene TRBJ2-3; 12 bases agree with TRBD2. After removal of 0 bases from V and 5 bases from J, the junction contained 15 bases not matched to a gene. The CDR3 extends over 20 amino acids. Germline values: CDR1 SGHTA, CDR2 FQGNSA. CDR3 DNA: TGTGCCAGCAGCTTAGCGTCGAGTCTAGCGGGGGGGTATGGGGGAGATACGCAGTATTTT. Its translation is CASSLASSLAGGYGGDTQYF.

Remarks on this clonotype: Since a much larger clone is just one base distant, this may be a read error. This chain connects TRBV6-5 to TRBJ2-5; D might be TRBD2 (6 bases). The CDR3 contains 15 residues. Germline V lookup: CDR1 MNHEY, CDR2 SVGAGI. CDR3 DNA sequence: TGTGCCAGCAGTTACTCCCTAGCGTCCCAAGAGACCCAGGACTTC. It codes for CASSYSLASQETQDF.

This clonotype was seen repeatedly, ten times or more. The chain joins TRBV12-3 or TRBV12-4 to TRBJ2-1, with TRBD2 identical over 13 bases. The CDR3 covers 16 residues. The junction had 6 bases not matched to a gene; V was cut back by 6 bases and J by 4 bases. CDR3 in amino acids: CASSPTGLAGYNEQFF. Here the CDR3 DNA reads TGTGCCAGCAGCCCTACGGGACTAGCGGGATACAATGAGCAGTTCTTC.

This clonotype was seen many times. The chain carries TRBV5-4 and TRBJ2-7; D is perhaps TRBD2 (6 bases). Looked up from germline, CDR1 is SGHNT and CDR2 is YYREEE (reference sequence). The V and J ends lost 3 bases and 0 bases respectively, with 16 bases between them. The CDR3 is made up of 16 amino acids. In DNA, the CDR3 is TGTGCCAGCAGCTCGGGCGGGACTTCCTTCTCCTACGAGCAGTACTTC. It encodes CASSSGGTSFSYEQYF.

This clonotype has ten or more counts. This sequence joins TRBV7-8 and TRBJ2-3; tentative D call: TRBD1 (6 bases). CDR3 length: 14 residues. The V gene's germline CDR1 is SGHVS and CDR2 FQNEAQ. V lost 3 bases, J lost 6 bases, and 13 bases lay in between. As DNA, the CDR3 is TGTGCCAGCAGCTTGGCGCAGGGGCTGGATACGCAGTATTTT. This codes for CASSLAQGLDTQYF. The whole variable domain, filled in from reference TRBV7-8 and TRBJ2-3, reads GAGVSQSPRYKVAKRGQDVALRCDPISGHVSLFWYQQALGQGPEFLTYFQNEAQLDKSGLPSDRFFAERPEGSVSTLKIQRTQQEDSAVYLCASSLAQGLDTQYFGPGTRLTVL.

The chain recombines TRBV19 with TRBJ1-5, with 8 bases lining up with TRBD1. This CDR3 has 15 residues. Germline V gene data show CDR1 as LNHDA and CDR2 as SQIVND (reference sequence). V lost 5 bases and J lost 5; bases outside the gene matches: 8. In DNA form, the CDR3 reads TGTGCCAGTAGTCCGGGGCAGGGGGCAGATCAGCCCCAGCATTTT. It translates to CASSPGQGADQPQHF.

This clonotype was seen many times. This rearrangement joins TRBV7-2 to TRBJ2-1, with D perhaps TRBD2 (6 bases). CDR3 size: 20 residues. Trimming took off 5 bases at V and 1 base at J, with 27 bases between the two ends. Germline loops: CDR1 SGHTA, CDR2 FQGNSA. CDR3 in DNA: TGTGCCAGCAGCACATTACCGGGACTCCGCGCCCGTTCTTCCTACAATGAGCAGTTCTTC. Its translation is CASSTLPGLRARSSYNEQFF. The whole variable domain, remainder taken from reference TRBV7-2 and TRBJ2-1, is GAGVSQSPSNKVTEKGKDVELRCDPISGHTALYWYRQSLGQGLEFLIYFQGNSAPDKSGLPSDRFSAERTGGSVSTLTIQRTQQEDSAVYLCASSTLPGLRARSSYNEQFFGPGTRLTVL.

This clonotype was detected ten times or more. CDR3 sequence: CASSLGRDPREQFF. The DNA of the CDR3 is TGTGCCAGCAGCTTAGGCAGGGACCCTAGGGAGCAGTTCTTC. J is TRBJ2-1 and V is TRBV7-2; D is possibly TRBD1 or TRBD2 (5 bases each). V lost 1 base and J lost 10, with 14 bases in between. This CDR3 is built from 14 residues. Germline V gene data show CDR1 as SGHTA and CDR2 as FQGNSA.

This clonotype was observed many times. The chain combines TRBV24-1 with TRBJ1-5, with a tentative D call TRBD1 (6 bases). This CDR3 region has 16 residues. V was trimmed by 5 bases and J by 7 bases, leaving 20 bases between them. Looked up from germline, CDR1 is KGHDR and CDR2 is SFDVKD. CDR3 sequence: CATSGPGTMMWQPQHF. The DNA for the CDR3 is TGTGCCACCAGTGGTCCCGGGACAATGATGTGGCAGCCCCAGCATTTT.